This TCR beta chain was sequenced in a study of technical replicates of blood from a few donors. The germline CDR1 and CDR2 sequences are MNHEY and SVGAGI. V trimming: 9 bases; J trimming: 0 bases; junction bases outside the gene matches: 10. CDR3 length equals 15 residues. The protocol was immunoSEQ multiplex PCR, while the TCRdb copy is restricted to in-frame clones and leaves out a portion. The sample has tens of thousands of clones, around nine tenths seen once. The chain links TRBV6-5 to TRBJ2-7, with 8 nucleotides matching TRBD2. The specimen sequenced was PBMCs. This receptor was taken from a human donor in good health. Some clones in this sample may be carry-over from other donors' samples. CDR3 in amino acids: CASVRAAGGSYEQYF. CDR3 bases: TGTGCCAGTGTTCGCGCGGCGGGAGGCTCCTACGAGCAGTACTTC.